Below, 22 T cell receptor beta chains from the same sample are listed, as sequenced in a study of blood T cell repertoires in COVID-19. Profiling relied on immunoSEQ multiplex PCR, and the TCRdb table lists in-frame clones only, not all of them. This sample has around 170,000 clones; over 80% occur once, and the top ten carry 10% to 15%. Material: peripheral blood. Source of these receptors: a man between 65 and 80 years old who had recovered from COVID-19.

This sequence joins TRBV28 and TRBJ1-2; D is uncertain. The CDR3 has 13 amino acids. Trimming removed 6 bases from V and 1 base from J, with 9 bases in between. Germline V gene sequence: CDR1 MDHEN, CDR2 SYDVKM. Here the CDR3 reads CASSKEGNYGYTF. The CDR3 region has the DNA TGTGCCAGCAGCAAGGAGGGTAACTATGGCTACACCTTC.

The rearrangement joins TRBV28 to TRBJ2-7; possible D gene TRBD1, 5 bases. V was shortened by 5 bases and J by 5 bases, with 13 bases between the two germline ends. Germline CDR1 reads MDHEN; CDR2 reads SYDVKM. CDR3 size: 13 residues. The DNA of the CDR3 is TGTGCCAGCAGTCAGGGTCGAGAAGACGAGCAGTACTTC. Its protein is CASSQGREDEQYF.

V and J are TRBV5-4 and TRBJ2-5; no reliable D call. The CDR3 has 13 residues. Germline V gives CDR1 SGHNT, CDR2 YYREEE (reference sequence). Trimming took 1 base from V and 1 from J, leaving 5 bases between them. CDR3 in amino acids: CASSLNIQETQYF. The DNA for the CDR3 is TGTGCCAGCAGCTTGAACATCCAAGAGACCCAGTACTTC.

This chain uses TRBV6-1 with TRBJ1-5, with a weak D call TRBD1 (5 bases). CDR3 length: 11 residues. CDR1 and CDR2 from the germline V gene are MNHNS and SASEGT. Deletions cut 3 bases from V and 11 bases from J, with 8 bases between. CDR3 nucleotides: TGTGCCAGCAGTGAGTTGACAGCCCAGCATTTT. It specifies CASSELTAQHF.

The chain is built from TRBV28 and TRBJ2-1, with 12 positions matching TRBD2. Germline lookup yields CDR1 MDHEN and CDR2 SYDVKM. The CDR3 is 14 residues long. Unmatched junction bases numbered 5, after V lost 6 bases and J lost 8 bases. As DNA, the CDR3 is TGTGCCAGCAGCCCTAGCGGGAGGGGGTATGAGCAGTTCTTC. Translated, it gives CASSPSGRGYEQFF.

This clone was observed a handful of times. The rearrangement links TRBV18 to TRBJ1-5; perhaps TRBD1 as D (6 bases). The V end was cut by 1 base, the J end by 7 bases, with 14 bases between. The germline V gene has CDR1 KGHSH and CDR2 LQKENI. The CDR3 covers 15 residues. This CDR3 reads CASSPQGDSEQPQHF. The CDR3 bases are TGTGCCAGCTCACCACAGGGGGATTCAGAACAGCCCCAGCATTTT. Together with reference TRBV18 and TRBJ1-5, the CDR3 gives the full variable domain: NAGVMQNPRHLVRRRGQEARLRCSPMKGHSHVYWYRQLPEEGLKFMVYLQKENIIDESGMPKERFSAEFPKEGPSILRIQQVVRGDSAAYFCASSPQGDSEQPQHFGDGTRLSIL.

V and J are TRBV12-3 or TRBV12-4 and TRBJ2-1; 9 bases agree with TRBD2. The ends lost 1 base at V and 9 bases at J; junction bases unmatched: 1. The CDR3 covers 13 residues. The CDR3 loop is CASSLGTSVEQFF. The CDR3 DNA sequence: TGTGCCAGCAGTTTAGGGACTAGCGTTGAGCAGTTCTTC.

V usage is TRBV7-8 and J usage is TRBJ2-5; TRBD1 aligns across 9 bases. The germline V gene encodes CDR1 SGHVS and CDR2 FQNEAQ. This CDR3 is 16 amino acids long. Trimming took 5 bases from V and 2 from J; bases not matched to a gene: 9. As DNA, the CDR3 is TGTGCCAGCAGCAACCGGGACAGGGCGGCGCAAGAGACCCAGTACTTC. It translates to CASSNRDRAAQETQYF.

The rearrangement links TRBV28 to TRBJ2-1, with 12 positions matching TRBD2. The CDR3 consists of 16 residues. V shed 6 bases and J 4 bases; nucleotides not matched to a gene: 7. From germline, CDR1 is MDHEN and CDR2 SYDVKM. The CDR3 nucleotides read TGTGCCAGCAGACCCACTAGCGGGAGGATATACAATGAGCAGTTCTTC. Its translation is CASRPTSGRIYNEQFF.

The chain recombines TRBV9 with TRBJ2-1; 9 bases match TRBD1. The CDR3 loop spans 16 amino acids. Per the germline V gene, CDR1 is SGDLS and CDR2 is YYNGEE. The V segment lost 4 bases and the J segment 6 bases; nucleotides outside the gene matches: 11. In DNA, the CDR3 is TGTGCCAGCAGCTCTTCTCGGGACAGGGAAGGCAATGAGCAGTTCTTC. It translates to CASSSSRDREGNEQFF.

This chain joins TRBV4-1 and TRBJ2-3; D gene unclear. V lost 3 bases to trimming and J lost 2 bases, with 15 bases between them. The CDR3 length is 16 residues. The germline V gene encodes CDR1 MGHRA and CDR2 YSYEKL. The CDR3 sequence: CASSQSSVPFTDTQYF. In DNA form, the CDR3 reads TGCGCCAGCAGCCAGTCCAGTGTCCCTTTCACAGATACGCAGTATTTT.

V and J are TRBV5-1 and TRBJ2-7; TRBD1 matches 8 bases. The trim removed 4 bases at V and 7 bases at J, leaving 7 bases unmatched. The CDR3 extends over 13 amino acids. Germline CDR1 SGHRS, CDR2 YFSETQ. CDR3 region: CASSPQGAREQYF. The CDR3 bases are TGCGCCAGCAGCCCCCAGGGGGCGCGAGAGCAGTACTTC.

J is TRBJ2-7 and V is TRBV6-5; TRBD1 matches at 8 bases. CDR3 length: 11 amino acids. From germline, CDR1 is MNHEY and CDR2 SVGAGI. V shed 5 bases, J shed 10 bases, and the junction held 4 bases outside the gene matches. The CDR3: CASSQGQAQYF. In nucleotides, the CDR3 is TGTGCCAGCAGTCAGGGACAGGCCCAGTACTTC.

This chain joins TRBV1 and TRBJ2-7; the DNA was not used to check the table's D call, TRBD2. TRBV1 is an annotated pseudogene. The CDR3 is 18 amino acids. The DNA of the CDR3 is TGCACCAGCAGCCAACCGATTGGCGGGAGCCCCAGCTCCTACGAGCAGTACTTC. This sequence encodes CTSSQPIGGSPSSYEQYF.

V gene TRBV5-1 combines with J gene TRBJ2-7, with TRBD2 matching 12 bases. From germline, CDR1 is SGHRS and CDR2 YFSETQ. J was trimmed by 6 bases and V by 2 bases; bases with no gene match: 3. CDR3 size: 14 residues. The CDR3 nucleotides are TGCGCCAGCAGCTTTATACTAGCGGGAGGCGAGCAGTACTTC. Its translation is CASSFILAGGEQYF.

The V gene is TRBV3-1 (or the pseudogene TRBV3-2), the J gene TRBJ2-3; D is undetermined. The length of the CDR3 is 14 residues. Germline V gene lookup returns CDR1 LGHDT and CDR2 YNNKEL (reference sequence). With 1 base removed from V and 3 bases from J, the gap between germline ends came to 8 bases. The CDR3 region is CASSQGFATDTQYF. For the CDR3, the DNA is TGTGCCAGCAGCCAAGGGTTCGCGACAGATACGCAGTATTTT.

The chain links TRBV7-2 to TRBJ2-5, with D perhaps TRBD2 (6 bases). There are 14 residues in the CDR3. Trimming took off 4 bases at V and 0 bases at J, with 9 bases between the two ends. Germline CDR1 reads SGHTA; CDR2 reads FQGNSA. CDR3 sequence: CASSWGEYQETQYF. DNA for the CDR3: TGTGCCAGCAGCTGGGGGGAATACCAAGAGACCCAGTACTTC.

The chain recombines TRBV5-4 with TRBJ2-1; 14 positions agree with TRBD2. CDR1 and CDR2 from the germline V gene are SGHNT and YYREEE (reference sequence). The CDR3 is 16 amino acids. V dropped 4 bases and J dropped 5; count of bases not matched to a gene: 5. CDR3 DNA sequence: TGTGCCAGCAGCACCGGACTAGCGGGAGGAGACAATGAGCAGTTCTTC. Protein: CASSTGLAGGDNEQFF.

This clone appeared a single time. V is TRBV9 and J is TRBJ2-7, with 8 bases matching TRBD1. Germline trimming cut 4 bases from V and 6 bases from J; bases unmatched to any gene: 6. Germline lookup yields CDR1 SGDLS and CDR2 YYNGEE. The CDR3 runs to 13 residues. Written as DNA, the CDR3 is TGTGCCAGCAGCCCCCAGACAGGGGCCGAGCAGTACTTC. It is translated as CASSPQTGAEQYF.

The chain carries TRBV3-1 (or the pseudogene TRBV3-2) and TRBJ1-3, with D tentatively TRBD1 (6 bases). The CDR3 extends over 17 amino acids. Germline CDR1 LGHDT, CDR2 YNNKEL (reference sequence). V was shortened by 1 base and J by 1 base, with 14 bases between the two germline ends. The CDR3 DNA reads as TGTGCCAGCAGCCAAGGGGGAGGGGGTATATCTGGAAACACCATATATTTT. Translation gives CASSQGGGGISGNTIYF.

The V gene is TRBV6-6, the J gene TRBJ2-3; 9 positions agree with TRBD1. The germline V gene has CDR1 MNHNY and CDR2 SVGAGI (reference sequence). The CDR3 runs 15 residues. After removal of 6 bases from V and 3 bases from J, the junction contained 7 bases not matched to a gene. The CDR3 coding sequence is TGTGCCAGCAGCAAGCCGGGACAGGGAACAGATACGCAGTATTTT. Translated, it gives CASSKPGQGTDTQYF.

The V call is TRBV28, the J call TRBJ2-5; 7 bases map to TRBD1. The V and J ends lost 4 bases and 4 bases, in that order; junction bases with no gene match: 3. Germline V CDR1 and CDR2: MDHEN, SYDVKM. The CDR3 consists of 13 residues. CDR3 region: CASSSGTAETQYF. CDR3 bases: TGTGCCAGCAGTTCGGGGACAGCAGAGACCCAGTACTTC.